This T cell receptor beta chain comes out of a study of T cell responses to AZD1222 COVID-19 vaccine. Study findings and constraints: Donors, mostly white British, included more females; clonal diversity was possibly underestimated.

Trimming removed 7 bases from V and 2 bases from J, with 9 bases in between. The CDR3 covers 12 residues. Germline loops: CDR1 SNHLY, CDR2 FYNNEI. Concerning this clone: Its antigen is still unknown.

The protocol was immunoSEQ multiplex PCR, while the TCRdb copy is restricted to in-frame clones and leaves out a portion. The sample lists tens of thousands of clones, nearly 90% occurring once. The specimen was peripheral blood, collected on day 0 of AZD1222 vaccination. The sequence derives from an adult in good health. The V and J genes are TRBV2 and TRBJ2-7; TRBD1 might be the D (6 bases). The CDR3 reads CASTQGTYEQYF. CDR3 sequence (DNA): TGTGCCAGCACACAGGGCACCTACGAGCAGTACTTC. The complete variable domain, with remaining parts taken from reference TRBV2 and TRBJ2-7, reads EPEVTQTPSHQVTQMGQEVILRCVPISNHLYFYWYRQILGQKVEFLVSFYNNEISEKSEIFDDQFSVERPDGSNFTLKIRSTKLEDSAMYFCASTQGTYEQYFGPGTRLTVT.